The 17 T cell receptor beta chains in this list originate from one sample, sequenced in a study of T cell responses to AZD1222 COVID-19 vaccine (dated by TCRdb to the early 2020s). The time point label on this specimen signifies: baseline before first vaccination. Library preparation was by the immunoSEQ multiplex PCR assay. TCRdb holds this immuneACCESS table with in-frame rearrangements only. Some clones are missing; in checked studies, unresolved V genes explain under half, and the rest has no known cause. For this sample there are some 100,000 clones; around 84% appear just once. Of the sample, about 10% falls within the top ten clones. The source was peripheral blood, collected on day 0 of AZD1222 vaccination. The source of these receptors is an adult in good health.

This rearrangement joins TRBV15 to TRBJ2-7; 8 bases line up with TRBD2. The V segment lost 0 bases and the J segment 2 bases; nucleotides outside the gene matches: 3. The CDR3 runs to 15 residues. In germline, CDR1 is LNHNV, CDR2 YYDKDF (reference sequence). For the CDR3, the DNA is TGTGCCACCAGCAGAGAAGTTAGCGGGGCCTACGAGCAGTACTTC. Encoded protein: CATSREVSGAYEQYF.

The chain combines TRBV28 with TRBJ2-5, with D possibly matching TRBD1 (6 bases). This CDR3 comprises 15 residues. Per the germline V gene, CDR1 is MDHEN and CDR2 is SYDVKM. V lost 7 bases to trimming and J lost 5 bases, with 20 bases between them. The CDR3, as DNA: TGTGCCAGCACTCGCCCGACAGGATTAGGGGAGACCCAGTACTTC. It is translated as CASTRPTGLGETQYF.

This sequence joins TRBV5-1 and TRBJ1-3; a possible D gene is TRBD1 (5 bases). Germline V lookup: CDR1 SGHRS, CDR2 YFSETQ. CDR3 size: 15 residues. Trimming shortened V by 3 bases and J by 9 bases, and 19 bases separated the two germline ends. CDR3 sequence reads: CASSSRDLGHFTIYF. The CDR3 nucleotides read TGCGCCAGCAGCTCCAGGGATCTCGGCCATTTCACCATATATTTT.

The CDR3 loop reads CAWGAGGAGETQYF. The CDR3 DNA reads as TGTGCCTGGGGGGCAGGGGGCGCCGGAGAGACCCAGTACTTC. The V gene is TRBV30, the J gene TRBJ2-5; 8 bases are a match to TRBD1. The germline CDR1 and CDR2 sequences are GTSNPN and SVGIG (reference sequence). The V and J ends lost 5 bases and 4 bases, in that order; junction bases with no gene match: 9. The CDR3 covers 14 residues.

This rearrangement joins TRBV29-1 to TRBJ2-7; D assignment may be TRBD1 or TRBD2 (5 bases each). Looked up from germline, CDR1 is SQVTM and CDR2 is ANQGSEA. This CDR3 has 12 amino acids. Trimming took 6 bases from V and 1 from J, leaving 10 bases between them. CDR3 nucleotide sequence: TGCAGCGTAAGGGACCAATCCTACGAGCAGTACTTC. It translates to CSVRDQSYEQYF.

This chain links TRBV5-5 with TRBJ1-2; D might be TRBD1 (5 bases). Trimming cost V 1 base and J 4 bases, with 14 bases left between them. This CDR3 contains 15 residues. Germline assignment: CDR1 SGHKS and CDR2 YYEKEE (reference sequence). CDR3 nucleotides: TGTGCCAGCAGCTTGTTAGGTCCAGGGACCTATGGCTACACCTTC. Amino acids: CASSLLGPGTYGYTF. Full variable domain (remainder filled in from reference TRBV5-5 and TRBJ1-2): DAGVTQSPTHLIKTRGQQVTLRCSPISGHKSVSWYQQVLGQGPQFIFQYYEKEERGRGNFPDRFSARQFPNYSSELNVNALLLGDSALYLCASSLLGPGTYGYTFGSGTRLTVV.

The CDR3 loop reads CASSQGQATVRYEQYF. CDR3 nucleotide sequence: TGTGCCAGCAGTCAAGGACAGGCGACTGTAAGGTACGAGCAGTACTTC. This chain connects TRBV27 to TRBJ2-7; 7 positions agree with TRBD1. Germline assignment: CDR1 MNHEY and CDR2 SMNVEV (reference sequence). The CDR3 runs 16 residues. The junction had 14 bases not matched to a gene; V was cut back by 5 bases and J by 4 bases.

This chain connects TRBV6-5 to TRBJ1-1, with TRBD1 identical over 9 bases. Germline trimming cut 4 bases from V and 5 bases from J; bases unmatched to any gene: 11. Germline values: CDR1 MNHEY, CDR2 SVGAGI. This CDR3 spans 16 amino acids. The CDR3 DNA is TGTGCCAGCAGTTCTTACGCGGGACAGGGAAGAACTGAAGCTTTCTTT. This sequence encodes CASSSYAGQGRTEAFF.

The CDR3 region is CAWSVSWYEQYF. The CDR3 DNA sequence: TGTGCCTGGAGCGTTAGTTGGTACGAGCAGTACTTC. This rearrangement joins TRBV30 to TRBJ2-7; D unresolved. The CDR3 contains 12 residues. Germline V gene lookup returns CDR1 GTSNPN and CDR2 SVGIG (reference sequence). The V end lost 3 bases, the J end lost 4 bases, and 10 bases lay between the germline ends.

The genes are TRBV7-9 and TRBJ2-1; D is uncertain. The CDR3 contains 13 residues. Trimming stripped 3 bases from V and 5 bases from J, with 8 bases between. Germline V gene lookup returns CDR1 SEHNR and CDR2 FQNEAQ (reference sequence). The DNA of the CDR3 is TGTGCCAGCAGCTTGGACGCAGACAATGAGCAGTTCTTC. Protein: CASSLDADNEQFF. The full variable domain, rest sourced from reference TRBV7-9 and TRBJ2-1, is DTGVSQNPRHKITKRGQNVTFRCDPISEHNRLYWYRQTLGQGPEFLTYFQNEAQLEKSRLLSDRFSAERPKGSFSTLEIQRTEQGDSAMYLCASSLDADNEQFFGPGTRLTVL.

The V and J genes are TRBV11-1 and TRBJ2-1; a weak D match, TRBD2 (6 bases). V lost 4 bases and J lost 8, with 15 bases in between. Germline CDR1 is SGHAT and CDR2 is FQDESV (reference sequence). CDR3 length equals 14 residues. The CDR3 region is CASSSRTTRDEQFF. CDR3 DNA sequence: TGTGCCAGCAGCTCTAGGACTACTCGGGATGAGCAGTTCTTC.

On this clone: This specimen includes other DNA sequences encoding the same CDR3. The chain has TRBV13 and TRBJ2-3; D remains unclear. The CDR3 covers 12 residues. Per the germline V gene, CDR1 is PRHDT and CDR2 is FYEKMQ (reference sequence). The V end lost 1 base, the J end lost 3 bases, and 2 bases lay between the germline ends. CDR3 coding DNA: TGTGCCAGCAGCTTAGAGACAGATACGCAGTATTTT. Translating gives CASSLETDTQYF.

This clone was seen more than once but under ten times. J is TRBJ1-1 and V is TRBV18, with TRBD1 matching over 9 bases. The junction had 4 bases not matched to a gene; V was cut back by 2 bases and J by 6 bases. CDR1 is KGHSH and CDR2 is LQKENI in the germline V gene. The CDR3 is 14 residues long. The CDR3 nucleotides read TGTGCCAGCTCACCAGGGACAGGGATCCCTGAAGCTTTCTTT. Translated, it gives CASSPGTGIPEAFF.

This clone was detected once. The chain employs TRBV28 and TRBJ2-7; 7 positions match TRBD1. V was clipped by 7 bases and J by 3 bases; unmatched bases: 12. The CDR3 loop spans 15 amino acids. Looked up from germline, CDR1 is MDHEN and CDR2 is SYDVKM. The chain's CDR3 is CASTSPGTANYEQYF. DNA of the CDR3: TGTGCCAGCACATCCCCGGGGACAGCCAACTACGAGCAGTACTTC.

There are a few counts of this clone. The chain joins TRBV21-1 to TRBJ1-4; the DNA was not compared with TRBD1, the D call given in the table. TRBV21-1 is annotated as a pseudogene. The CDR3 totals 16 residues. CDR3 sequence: CASSKKVRHLNEKLFF. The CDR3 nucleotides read TGTGCCAGCAGCAAGAAAGTGCGACACCTTAATGAAAAACTGTTTTTT.

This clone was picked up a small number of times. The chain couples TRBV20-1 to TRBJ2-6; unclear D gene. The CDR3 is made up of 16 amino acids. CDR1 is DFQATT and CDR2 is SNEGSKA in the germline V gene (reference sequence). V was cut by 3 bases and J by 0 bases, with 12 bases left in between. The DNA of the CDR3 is TGCAGTGCTAGTTCGGCAGCCTCCTCTGGGGCCAACGTCCTGACTTTC. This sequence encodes CSASSAASSGANVLTF.

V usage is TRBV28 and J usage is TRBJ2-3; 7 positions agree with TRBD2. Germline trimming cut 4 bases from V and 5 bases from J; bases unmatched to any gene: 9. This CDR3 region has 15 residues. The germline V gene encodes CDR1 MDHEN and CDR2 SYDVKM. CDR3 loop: CASSYRRGGGDTQYF. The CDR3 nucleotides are TGTGCCAGCAGTTACAGGCGGGGCGGGGGAGATACGCAGTATTTT. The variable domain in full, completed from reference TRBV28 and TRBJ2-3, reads DVKVTQSSRYLVKRTGEKVFLECVQDMDHENMFWYRQDPGLGLRLIYFSYDVKMKEKGDIPEGYSVSREKKERFSLILESASTNQTSMYLCASSYRRGGGDTQYFGPGTRLTVL.